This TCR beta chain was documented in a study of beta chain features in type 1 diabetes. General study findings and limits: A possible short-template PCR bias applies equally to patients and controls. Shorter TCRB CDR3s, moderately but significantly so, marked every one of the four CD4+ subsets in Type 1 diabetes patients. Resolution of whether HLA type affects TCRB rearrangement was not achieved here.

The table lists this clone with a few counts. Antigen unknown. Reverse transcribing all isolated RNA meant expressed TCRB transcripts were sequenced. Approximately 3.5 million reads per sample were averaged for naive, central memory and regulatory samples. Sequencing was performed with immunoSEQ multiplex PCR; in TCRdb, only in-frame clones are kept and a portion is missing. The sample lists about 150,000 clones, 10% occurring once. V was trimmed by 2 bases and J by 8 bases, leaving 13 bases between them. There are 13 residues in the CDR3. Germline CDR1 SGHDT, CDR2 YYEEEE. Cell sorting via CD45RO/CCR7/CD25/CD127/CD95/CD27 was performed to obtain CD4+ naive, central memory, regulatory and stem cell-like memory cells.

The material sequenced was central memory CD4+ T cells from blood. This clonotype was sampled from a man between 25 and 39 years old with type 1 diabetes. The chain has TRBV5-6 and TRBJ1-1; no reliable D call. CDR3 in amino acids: CASSFRGPAEAFF. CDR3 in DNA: TGTGCCAGCAGCTTCAGAGGTCCGGCGGAAGCTTTCTTT. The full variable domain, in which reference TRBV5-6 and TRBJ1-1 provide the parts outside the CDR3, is DAGVTQSPTHLIKTRGQQVTLRCSPKSGHDTVSWYQQALGQGPQFIFQYYEEEERQRGNFPDRFSGHQFPNYSSELNVNALLLGDSALYLCASSFRGPAEAFFGQGTRLTVV.